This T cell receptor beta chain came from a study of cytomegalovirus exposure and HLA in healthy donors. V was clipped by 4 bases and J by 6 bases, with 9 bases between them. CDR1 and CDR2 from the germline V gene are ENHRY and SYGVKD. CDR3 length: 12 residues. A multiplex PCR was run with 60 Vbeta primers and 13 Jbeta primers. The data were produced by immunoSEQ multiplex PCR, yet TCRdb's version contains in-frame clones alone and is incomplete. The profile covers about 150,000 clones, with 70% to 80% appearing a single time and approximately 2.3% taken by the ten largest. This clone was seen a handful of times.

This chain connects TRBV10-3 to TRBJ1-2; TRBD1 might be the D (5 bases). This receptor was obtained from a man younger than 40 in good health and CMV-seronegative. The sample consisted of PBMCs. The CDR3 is CAISVSGDGYTF. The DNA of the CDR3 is TGTGCCATCAGTGTTTCGGGGGATGGCTACACCTTC.